This T cell receptor beta chain was sequenced for a study of T cell responses to AZD1222 COVID-19 vaccine. Germline CDR1 reads PRHDT; CDR2 reads FYEKMQ (reference sequence). V lost 0 bases, J lost 2 bases, and 11 bases lay in between. The CDR3 runs 15 residues. Repertoires were generated with immunoSEQ multiplex PCR, while TCRdb's copy carries only in-frame clones and drops some. This table has some 150,000 clones, approximately 95% appearing once. Notes on this clone: Its cognate antigen is unknown.

Study conclusions and caveats: Repertoires were sampled only after the peak T cell response. Baseline seropositives among AZD1222 recipients totaled only five or six. Mostly white British, mostly female donors; authors suggested clonal diversity may be underestimated. Mapped onto spike, vaccine-associated CD4 TCRs spanned it and were dominant at 160-218 and 743-854.

This TCR came from an adult in good health. The J gene is TRBJ2-7, the V gene TRBV13, with D hard to call. Sequenced material: peripheral blood, taken on day 0 of MenACWY control vaccination. CDR3: CASSLGGTAAYEQYF. CDR3 nucleotides: TGTGCCAGCAGCTTAGGCGGCACCGCAGCCTACGAGCAGTACTTC.